This TCR beta chain was recorded in a study of blood T cells in healthy people across ages. As concerns this clonotype: Compared with germline, one end of the junction differs, possibly owing to a read error.

Sample-barcoded 5' priming and a J-beta primer mix drove a second PCR of about 7 to 11 cycles. A single record per CDR3 protein comes from TCRdb applying MiXCR to the 5' RACE reads. This sample carries 700,000 to 950,000 distinct CDR3 sequences, 35% to 45% of them seen once, and the ten largest clones take more than 20%. This CDR3 contains 14 residues. Germline CDR1 is SEHNR and CDR2 is FQNEAQ (reference sequence). This chain links TRBV7-9 with TRBJ2-5; tentatively, D is TRBD2 (6 bases). The receptor was isolated from a woman aged 55-70 years in good health. The material sequenced was blood. CDR3 in amino acids: CASSLAGGREAQYF. DNA for the CDR3: TGTGCCAGCAGCTTAGCGGGAGGAAGAGAGGCCCAGTACTTC.